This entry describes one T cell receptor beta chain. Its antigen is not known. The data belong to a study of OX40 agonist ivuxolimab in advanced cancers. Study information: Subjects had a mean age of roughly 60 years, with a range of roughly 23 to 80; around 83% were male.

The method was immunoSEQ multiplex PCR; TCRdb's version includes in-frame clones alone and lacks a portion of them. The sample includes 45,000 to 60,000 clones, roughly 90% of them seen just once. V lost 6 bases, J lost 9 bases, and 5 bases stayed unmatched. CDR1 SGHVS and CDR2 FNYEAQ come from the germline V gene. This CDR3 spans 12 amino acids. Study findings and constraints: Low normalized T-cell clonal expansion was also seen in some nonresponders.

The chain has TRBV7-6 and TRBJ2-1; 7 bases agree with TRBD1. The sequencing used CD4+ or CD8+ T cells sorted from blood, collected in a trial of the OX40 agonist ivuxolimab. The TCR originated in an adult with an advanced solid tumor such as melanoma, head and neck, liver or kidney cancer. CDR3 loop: CASSPPGGEQFF. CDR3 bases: TGTGCCAGCAGTCCGCCAGGGGGTGAGCAGTTCTTC.